This T cell receptor (beta chain) came from a study of glioma-infiltrating T cells after dendritic cell vaccination. As for the study in general: The vaccine used monocyte-derived dendritic cells pulsed overnight with autologous tumor lysate.

Primers: 60 V beta forward and 13 J beta reverse. Clones were read by immunoSEQ multiplex PCR, and TCRdb kept only the in-frame ones, dropping some. Among just under 100,000 clones listed, approximately 80% were seen once. Trimming took off 1 base at V and 3 bases at J, with 13 bases between the two ends. CDR1 is SGHDT, CDR2 YYEEEE, per germline. The CDR3 is 15 amino acids. Indicated time point: after dendritic cell vaccination, including at tumor progression/relapse. All glioblastoma patients lacked an isocitrate dehydrogenase mutation. PBMC were collected before vaccination, two weeks after the third vaccination, and at progression.

The sequencing here drew on blood, taken after dendritic cell vaccination. The receptor comes from a human donor with glioblastoma. The chain uses TRBV5-6 and TRBJ1-1; tentatively, D is TRBD1 (6 bases). The CDR3 sequence is CASSLKGQGYTEAFF. DNA for the CDR3: TGTGCCAGCAGCTTGAAGGGGCAGGGGTACACTGAAGCTTTCTTT. The full variable domain, completed using reference TRBV5-6 and TRBJ1-1, is DAGVTQSPTHLIKTRGQQVTLRCSPKSGHDTVSWYQQALGQGPQFIFQYYEEEERQRGNFPDRFSGHQFPNYSSELNVNALLLGDSALYLCASSLKGQGYTEAFFGQGTRLTVV.